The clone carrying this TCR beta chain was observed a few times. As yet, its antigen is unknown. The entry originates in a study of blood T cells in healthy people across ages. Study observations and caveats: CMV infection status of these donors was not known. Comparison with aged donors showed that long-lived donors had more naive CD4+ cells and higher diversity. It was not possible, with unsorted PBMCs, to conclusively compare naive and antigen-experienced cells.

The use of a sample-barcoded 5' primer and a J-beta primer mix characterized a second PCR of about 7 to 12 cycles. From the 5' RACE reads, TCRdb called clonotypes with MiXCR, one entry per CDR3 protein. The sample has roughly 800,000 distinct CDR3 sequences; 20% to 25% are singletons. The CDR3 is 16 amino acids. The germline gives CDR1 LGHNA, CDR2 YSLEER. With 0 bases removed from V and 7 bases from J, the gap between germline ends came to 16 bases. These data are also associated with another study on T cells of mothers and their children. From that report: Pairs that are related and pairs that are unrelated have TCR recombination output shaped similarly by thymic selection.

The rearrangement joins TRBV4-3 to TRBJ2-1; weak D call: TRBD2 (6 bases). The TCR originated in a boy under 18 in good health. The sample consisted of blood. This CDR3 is CASSQDPWPRENEQFF. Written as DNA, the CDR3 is TGCGCCAGCAGCCAAGATCCGTGGCCCCGGGAGAATGAGCAGTTCTTC.